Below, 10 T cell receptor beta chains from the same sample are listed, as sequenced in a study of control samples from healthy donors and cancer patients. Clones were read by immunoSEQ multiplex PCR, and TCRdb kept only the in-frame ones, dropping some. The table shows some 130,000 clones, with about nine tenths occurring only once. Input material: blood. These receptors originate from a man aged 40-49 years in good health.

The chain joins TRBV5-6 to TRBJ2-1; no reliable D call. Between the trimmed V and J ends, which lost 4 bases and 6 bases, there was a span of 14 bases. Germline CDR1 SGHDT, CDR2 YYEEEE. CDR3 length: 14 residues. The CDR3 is CASSPGRFRNEQFF. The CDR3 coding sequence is TGTGCCAGCAGCCCTGGGCGGTTCCGCAATGAGCAGTTCTTC.

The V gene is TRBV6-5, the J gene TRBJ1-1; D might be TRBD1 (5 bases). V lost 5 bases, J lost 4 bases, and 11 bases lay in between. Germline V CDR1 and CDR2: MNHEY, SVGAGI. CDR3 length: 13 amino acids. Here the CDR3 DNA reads TGTGCCAGCAGTATCAGGGAGGGCACTGAAGCTTTCTTT. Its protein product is CASSIREGTEAFF.

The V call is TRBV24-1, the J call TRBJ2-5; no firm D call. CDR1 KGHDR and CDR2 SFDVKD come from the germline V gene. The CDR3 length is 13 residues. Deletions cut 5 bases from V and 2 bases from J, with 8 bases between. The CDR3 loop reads CATSGHQQETQYF. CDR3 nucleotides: TGTGCCACCAGTGGACACCAACAAGAGACCCAGTACTTC.

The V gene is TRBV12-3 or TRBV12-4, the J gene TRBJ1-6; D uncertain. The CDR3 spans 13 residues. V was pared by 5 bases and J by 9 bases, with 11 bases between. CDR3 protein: CASSRGAGSPLHF. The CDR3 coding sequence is TGTGCCAGCAGTCGAGGTGCAGGTTCACCCCTCCACTTT.

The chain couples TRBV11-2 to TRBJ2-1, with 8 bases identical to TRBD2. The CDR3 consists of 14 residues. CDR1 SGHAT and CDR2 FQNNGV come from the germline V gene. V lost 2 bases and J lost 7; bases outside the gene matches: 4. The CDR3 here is CASSLSGGVNEQFF. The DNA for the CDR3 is TGTGCCAGCAGCTTATCCGGGGGGGTTAATGAGCAGTTCTTC. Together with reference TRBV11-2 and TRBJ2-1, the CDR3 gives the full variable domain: EAGVAQSPRYKIIEKRQSVAFWCNPISGHATLYWYQQILGQGPKLLIQFQNNGVVDDSQLPKDRFSAERLKGVDSTLKIQPAKLEDSAVYLCASSLSGGVNEQFFGPGTRLTVL.

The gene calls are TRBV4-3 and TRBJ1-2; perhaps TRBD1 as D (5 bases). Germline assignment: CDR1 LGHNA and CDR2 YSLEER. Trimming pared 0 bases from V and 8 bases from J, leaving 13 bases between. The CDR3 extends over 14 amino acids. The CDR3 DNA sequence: TGCGCCAGCAGCCAAGATGGGGCGCCTAGGGGCTACACCTTC. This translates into CASSQDGAPRGYTF.

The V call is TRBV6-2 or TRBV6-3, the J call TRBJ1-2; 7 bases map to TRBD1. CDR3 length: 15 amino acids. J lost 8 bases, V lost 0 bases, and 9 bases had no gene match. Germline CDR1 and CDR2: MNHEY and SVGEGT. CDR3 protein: CASSYSGQTPRGYTF. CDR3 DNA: TGTGCCAGCAGTTACTCGGGACAGACCCCTCGAGGCTACACCTTC.

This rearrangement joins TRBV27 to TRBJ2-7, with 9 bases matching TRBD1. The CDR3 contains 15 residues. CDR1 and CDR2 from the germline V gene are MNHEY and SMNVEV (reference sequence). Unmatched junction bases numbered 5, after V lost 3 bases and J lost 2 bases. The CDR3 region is CASSLGQGLTYEQYF. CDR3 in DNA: TGTGCCAGCAGTTTGGGACAGGGACTGACCTACGAGCAGTACTTC.

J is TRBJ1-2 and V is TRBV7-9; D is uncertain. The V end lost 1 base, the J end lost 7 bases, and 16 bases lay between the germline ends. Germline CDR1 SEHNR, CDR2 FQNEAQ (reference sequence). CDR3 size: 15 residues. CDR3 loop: CASSLVEGSLTGYTF. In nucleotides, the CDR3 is TGTGCCAGCAGCTTAGTAGAGGGTAGTTTGACTGGCTACACCTTC.

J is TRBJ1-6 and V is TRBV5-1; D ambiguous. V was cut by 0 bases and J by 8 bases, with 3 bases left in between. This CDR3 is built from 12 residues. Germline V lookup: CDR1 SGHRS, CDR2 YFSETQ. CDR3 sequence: CASSLGDSPLHF. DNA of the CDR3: TGCGCCAGCAGCTTGGGGGATTCACCCCTCCACTTT.